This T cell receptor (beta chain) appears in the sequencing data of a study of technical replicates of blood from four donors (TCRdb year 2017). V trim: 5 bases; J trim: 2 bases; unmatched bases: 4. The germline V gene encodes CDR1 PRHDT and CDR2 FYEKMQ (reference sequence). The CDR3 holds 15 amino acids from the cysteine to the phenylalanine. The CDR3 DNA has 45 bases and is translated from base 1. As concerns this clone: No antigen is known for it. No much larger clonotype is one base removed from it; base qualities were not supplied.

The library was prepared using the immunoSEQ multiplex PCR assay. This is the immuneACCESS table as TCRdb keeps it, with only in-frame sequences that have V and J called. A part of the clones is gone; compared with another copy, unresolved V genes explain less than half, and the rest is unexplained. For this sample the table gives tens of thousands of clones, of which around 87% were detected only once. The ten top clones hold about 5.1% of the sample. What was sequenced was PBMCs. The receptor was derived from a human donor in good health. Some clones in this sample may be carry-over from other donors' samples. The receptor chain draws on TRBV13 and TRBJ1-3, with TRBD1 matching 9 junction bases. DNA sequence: TGTGCCAGCAGCCGGACAGGGGAAGCTGGAAACACCATATATTTT. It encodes CASSRTGEAGNTIYF.